The 20 T cell receptor beta chains below come from one sample, sequenced in a study of cytomegalovirus exposure and HLA in healthy donors. With 60 Vbeta and 13 Jbeta primers, the PCR was carried out. Clones were read by immunoSEQ multiplex PCR, and TCRdb kept only the in-frame ones, dropping some. The sample holds about 150,000 clones, 70% to 80% seen once. The sequenced sample was PBMCs. Receptors were obtained from a man aged 45-65 years in good health and CMV-seropositive.

This chain uses TRBV29-1 with TRBJ2-5, with D perhaps matching TRBD2 (5 bases). Trimming left V 8 bases short and J 11 bases short, with 36 bases between. Germline CDR1 reads SQVTM; CDR2 reads ANQGSEA. The CDR3 sequence is 17 residues long. For the CDR3, the DNA is TGCAGCCTTCGATGGGAGAATGTTACGAGGCAGTACTCCGGGCAGTACTTC. Translated, it gives CSLRWENVTRQYSGQYF. The complete variable domain, with remaining parts taken from reference TRBV29-1 and TRBJ2-5, reads SAVISQKPSRDICQRGTSLTIQCQVDSQVTMMFWYRQQPGQSLTLIATANQGSEATYESGFVIDKFPISRPNLTFSTLTVSNMSPEDSSIYLCSLRWENVTRQYSGQYFGPGTRLLVL.

The rearrangement joins TRBV6-1 to TRBJ1-3; D uncertain. V was pared by 0 bases and J by 0 bases, with 12 bases between. CDR3 length: 17 amino acids. The germline V gene encodes CDR1 MNHNS and CDR2 SASEGT. The CDR3 bases are TGTGCCAGCAGTGAAGCCCTTCGGAGAAACTCTGGAAACACCATATATTTT. This gives the protein CASSEALRRNSGNTIYF.

This clone was seen a few times. The genes are TRBV9 and TRBJ1-1, with 9 bases matching TRBD1. Germline CDR1 is SGDLS and CDR2 is YYNGEE. The J segment lost 3 bases and the V segment lost 3 bases, leaving 0 bases of the junction unmatched. There are 13 residues in the CDR3. The CDR3 protein is CASSGQGDTEAFF. CDR3 DNA: TGTGCCAGCAGCGGACAGGGGGACACTGAAGCTTTCTTT.

The chain uses TRBV5-4 and TRBJ2-5; 13 positions match TRBD2. The CDR3 extends over 17 amino acids. Trimming cost V 0 bases and J 4 bases; bases outside gene matches: 6. CDR1 is SGHNT and CDR2 is YYREEE in the germline V gene (reference sequence). CDR3 sequence reads: CASSLGLAGGVGETQYF. The CDR3 nucleotides are TGTGCCAGCAGCTTGGGACTAGCGGGAGGTGTAGGAGAGACCCAGTACTTC. Full variable domain (remainder filled in from reference TRBV5-4 and TRBJ2-5): ETGVTQSPTHLIKTRGQQVTLRCSSQSGHNTVSWYQQALGQGPQFIFQYYREEENGRGNFPPRFSGLQFPNYSSELNVNALELDDSALYLCASSLGLAGGVGETQYFGPGTRLLVL.

This chain joins TRBV7-3 and TRBJ2-5; the match to TRBD2 covers 11 bases. Germline loops: CDR1 SGHTA, CDR2 FQGTGA. The CDR3 extends over 16 amino acids. V was pared by 6 bases and J by 5 bases, with 11 bases of the junction left unmatched. For the CDR3, the DNA is TGTGCCAGCAGACATAATAGCGGGAGGGCCTTGGAGACCCAGTACTTC. Translated, it gives CASRHNSGRALETQYF.

The chain carries TRBV2 and TRBJ2-2; 7 bases agree with TRBD1. After removal of 5 bases from V and 8 bases from J, the junction contained 5 bases not matched to a gene. The CDR3 sequence is 13 residues long. The germline V gene encodes CDR1 SNHLY and CDR2 FYNNEI. CDR3 DNA sequence: TGTGCCAGCAGTCTACAGGGGATGGGGGAGCTGTTTTTT. Translated: CASSLQGMGELFF.

The V and J genes are TRBV19 and TRBJ2-1; D not certain. CDR1 is LNHDA, CDR2 SQIVND, per germline (reference sequence). Trimming took off 3 bases at V and 10 bases at J, with 10 bases between the two ends. The CDR3 has 12 amino acids. CDR3 nucleotide sequence: TGTGCCAGTAGTATCGAGTCGTTGGAGCAGTTCTTC. This encodes CASSIESLEQFF.

J is TRBJ1-2 and V is TRBV30, with D possibly TRBD1 on 5 matching bases. Germline-derived CDR1 and CDR2 are GTSNPN and SVGIG (reference sequence). There are 12 residues in the CDR3. The V gene lost 4 bases and the J gene lost 8 bases, with 14 bases spanning the gap. The CDR3 region is CAWTPGRVGYTF. CDR3 nucleotide sequence: TGTGCCTGGACCCCAGGCAGGGTGGGCTACACCTTC. Using reference TRBV30 and TRBJ1-2 for the parts outside the CDR3, the full variable domain is SQTIHQWPATLVQPVGSPLSLECTVEGTSNPNLYWYRQAAGRGLQLLFYSVGIGQISSEVPQNLSASRPQDRQFILSSKKLLLSDSGFYLCAWTPGRVGYTFGSGTRLTVV.

This clone was picked up a small number of times. The chain is built from TRBV5-6 and TRBJ2-7; D not certain. Germline assignment: CDR1 SGHDT and CDR2 YYEEEE. V lost 0 bases and J 8 bases, leaving 12 bases between the germline ends. The CDR3 extends over 13 amino acids. The CDR3 sequence: CASSLAALRKQYF. The CDR3 coding sequence is TGTGCCAGCAGCTTGGCCGCGCTAAGAAAGCAGTACTTC.

The chain is built from TRBV28 and TRBJ1-4; no reliable D call. This CDR3 is built from 14 residues. Germline values: CDR1 MDHEN, CDR2 SYDVKM. The V gene lost 2 bases and the J gene lost 7 bases, with 11 bases spanning the gap. The chain's CDR3 is CASSLGGRGEKLFF. The CDR3 DNA is TGTGCCAGCAGTTTAGGAGGTAGAGGTGAAAAACTGTTTTTT.

This rearrangement joins TRBV6-1 to TRBJ2-7; TRBD1 matches at 7 bases. The CDR3 runs 20 residues. CDR1 is MNHNS and CDR2 is SASEGT in the germline V gene. V dropped 0 bases and J dropped 1; count of bases not matched to a gene: 18. The CDR3 DNA is TGTGCCAGCAGTGAAGCCGGGACAGTAGTGAACGGAGGAAGATCCTACGAGCAGTACTTC. Protein sequence: CASSEAGTVVNGGRSYEQYF.

This clone has more than one count but fewer than ten. V is TRBV5-4 and J is TRBJ2-5; tentative D call: TRBD2 (5 bases). The J call may be faulty, since TRBJ2-7 better matches the DNA end. Germline-derived CDR1 and CDR2 are SGHNT and YYREEE (reference sequence). The CDR3 runs to 14 residues. CDR3 residues: CASSLPGNHYEQYF. CDR3 DNA: TGTGCCAGCAGCTTGCCGGGGAACCACTACGAGCAGTACTTC.

The chain carries TRBV13 and TRBJ2-1; D is undetermined. Germline V gene lookup returns CDR1 PRHDT and CDR2 FYEKMQ (reference sequence). Trimming shortened V by 5 bases and J by 6 bases, and 14 bases separated the two germline ends. The CDR3 is 14 residues long. CDR3 DNA sequence: TGTGCCAGCAGCCCCACAATGGCAAGCAATGAGCAGTTCTTC. Translation: CASSPTMASNEQFF.

This sequence joins TRBV7-2 and TRBJ2-7; D not resolved. V was trimmed by 5 bases and J by 6 bases, leaving 14 bases between them. The CDR3 sequence is 13 residues long. The germline CDR1 and CDR2 sequences are SGHTA and FQGNSA. The CDR3 coding sequence is TGTGCCAGCAGCCTCACGGTTGGTCGCGAGCAGTACTTC. Protein sequence: CASSLTVGREQYF.

The V and J genes are TRBV5-1 and TRBJ2-7; D not certain. Germline V gene sequence: CDR1 SGHRS, CDR2 YFSETQ. V shed 4 bases and J shed 3 bases, with 8 bases lying between them. The CDR3 extends over 12 amino acids. The CDR3 DNA reads TGCGCCAGCAGCAGAGACAACTACGAGCAGTACTTC. It is translated as CASSRDNYEQYF.

J is TRBJ1-4 and V is TRBV25-1; D may be TRBD1 (5 bases). Deletions cut 6 bases from V and 8 bases from J, with 19 bases between. The CDR3 has 15 amino acids. The germline V gene has CDR1 MGHDK and CDR2 SYGVNS. The DNA of the CDR3 is TGTGCCAGCAGGGAGGGGAGAAATAGGGGCGAAAAACTGTTTTTT. Its translation: CASREGRNRGEKLFF. Combining the CDR3 with reference TRBV25-1 and TRBJ1-4 gives the whole variable domain EADIYQTPRYLVIGTGKKITLECSQTMGHDKMYWYQQDPGMELHLIHYSYGVNSTEKGDLSSESTVSRIRTEHFPLTLESARPSHTSQYLCASREGRNRGEKLFFGSGTQLSVL.

This chain uses TRBV6-6 with TRBJ2-1; D call uncertain. The CDR3 is 11 amino acids. The V gene lost 6 bases and the J gene lost 7 bases, with 7 bases spanning the gap. CDR1 and CDR2 (germline): MNHNY, SVGAGI (reference sequence). The CDR3 is CASSLENEQFF. DNA for the CDR3: TGTGCCAGCAGCCTAGAGAATGAGCAGTTCTTC.

The V gene is TRBV2, the J gene TRBJ2-1; perhaps TRBD1 as D (6 bases). CDR1 is SNHLY and CDR2 is FYNNEI in the germline V gene. The CDR3 is 14 residues long. V dropped 7 bases and J dropped 8 bases, with 18 bases sitting between them. DNA for the CDR3: TGTGCCAGCAATCGGGACACGCCAGAAGATGAGCAGTTCTTC. It specifies CASNRDTPEDEQFF. Supplemented by reference TRBV2 and TRBJ2-1, the full variable domain reads EPEVTQTPSHQVTQMGQEVILRCVPISNHLYFYWYRQILGQKVEFLVSFYNNEISEKSEIFDDQFSVERPDGSNFTLKIRSTKLEDSAMYFCASNRDTPEDEQFFGPGTRLTVL.

V gene TRBV30 combines with J gene TRBJ1-2; no clear D. The V end lost 0 bases, the J end lost 3 bases, and 8 bases lay between the germline ends. CDR3 length: 13 residues. Looked up from germline, CDR1 is GTSNPN and CDR2 is SVGIG (reference sequence). The CDR3 nucleotides read TGTGCCTGGAGTGTATCTTTTGACTATGGCTACACCTTC. It codes for CAWSVSFDYGYTF.

The chain has TRBV5-1 and TRBJ1-5; unclear D gene. From germline, CDR1 is SGHRS and CDR2 YFSETQ. Trimming pared 0 bases from V and 0 bases from J, leaving 7 bases between. CDR3 length equals 15 residues. The CDR3 spells CASSLGQDSNQPQHF. CDR3 nucleotide sequence: TGCGCCAGCAGCTTGGGGCAGGATAGCAATCAGCCCCAGCATTTT. The full variable domain, rest sourced from reference TRBV5-1 and TRBJ1-5, is KAGVTQTPRYLIKTRGQQVTLSCSPISGHRSVSWYQQTPGQGLQFLFEYFSETQRNKGNFPGRFSGRQFSNSRSEMNVSTLELGDSALYLCASSLGQDSNQPQHFGDGTRLSIL.